The clone carrying this T cell receptor beta chain was detected ten times or more. TCRdb ran MiXCR on the 5' RACE reads and lists one entry per CDR3 protein. The table records 200,000 to 250,000 distinct CDR3 sequences, approximately 8.4% of them present only once. CDR1 SGHRS and CDR2 YFSETQ come from the germline V gene. The CDR3 is 16 amino acids. The trim removed 3 bases at V and 2 bases at J, leaving 9 bases unmatched. This sample is drawn from a study of CD8 T cells in ankylosing spondylitis. The sequencing sample was made of blood, either unsorted or a sorted T cell fraction (not recorded which). The receptor was isolated from a female donor with ankylosing spondylitis or in good health (not recorded which). The rearrangement joins TRBV5-1 to TRBJ2-3; TRBD2 matches at 7 bases. CDR3 DNA sequence: TGCGCCAGCAGCTCGAAAACGGGAGGATTCACAGATACGCAGTATTTT. Protein: CASSSKTGGFTDTQYF.